What follows is one T cell receptor beta chain and its context. Its target antigen remains unknown. No per-base quality is available; no much larger clone lies one base away. Donors were healthy HIV-negative adults with no recently reported acute infections or vaccinations. All donors were Caucasian adults living in Nashville, Tennessee, USA. CD4+ T cells were enriched by magnetic negative selection, after which naive cells were positively selected on CD45RA and the negative fraction was taken as the memory subset. Blood was collected by leukapheresis, and PBMCs were isolated by Ficoll-Histopaque density gradient centrifugation and then cryopreserved in liquid nitrogen vapor phase. Analytical flow cytometry was used to check the purity and quantity of every magnetically sorted T cell population. Each sorted fraction had its genomic DNA isolated and then quantified by UV absorbance on a Nanodrop 2000c.

Using the deep immunoSEQ assay, multiplex PCR amplified TCR CDR3 regions from genomic DNA. Extracted genomic DNA from each cell subset was distributed evenly across all wells of several immunoSEQ 96-well plates, and each plate was treated as a replicate. For sorted subsets, 200 to 250 ng genomic DNA, equal to about 30,000 T cell genomes, was loaded into each replicate PCR. Purified libraries were measured with a Qubit 3.0 fluorometer, size-checked on a Bioanalyzer 2100, and measured again with the KAPA Library Quantification kit. A separate single-read 150-cycle Illumina NextSeq 550 flow cell was used to sequence each immunoSEQ 96-well plate. The source study handled its data this way. Because the immunoSEQ output included only junctional sequences and no quality scores, the filtering could not be the same as the filtering used for full-length reads. To assign V/J genes and CDR3, sequences were annotated against IMGT germline references using PyIR, a Python wrapper for IgBLAST v1.9. Reads with weak V/J assignments (E-value above 1e-6), missing CDR3, stop codons, out-of-frame junctions, or ambiguous translated residues were removed. V3J clonotypes were defined as sequences sharing the same inferred V gene, J gene, and CDR3 amino acid sequence. To compute the percentage overlap between repertoires, the number of shared unique clonotypes was divided by the size of the smaller repertoire. Repertoire richness was assessed with RTK rarefaction, the Chao1 estimator, and Recon v2.1 estimates of unobserved clonotypes. Generation probabilities for all TCRbeta clonotypes obtained by the gDNA method from a handful of donors were computed using OLGA. Here the immuneACCESS table is served through TCRdb, limited to in-frame sequences with V and J called. Missing clones are a known gap in these copies; in checked studies unresolved V genes cover under half, and the rest lacks a known reason. V and J calls and clone size are those listed in that table; D and trimming were worked out from the DNA. The sample includes 2 million to 2.5 million clones, with 93% observed a single time. In total, the top ten clones hold about 0.41% of the sample.

The germline V gene sets CDR1 to MDHEN and CDR2 to SYDVKM. The cysteine opens and the phenylalanine closes a CDR3 of 16 amino acids. The read is trimmed to its CDR3 DNA, 48 bases read in frame from base 1. Trimming takes 9 bases from V and 1 base from J, and the germline ends sit 19 bases apart. This sample is drawn from a study of shared clonotypes between healthy human individuals (dated by TCRdb to 2020 to 2022). Notes on the research overall: A few men and a couple of women, aged 18 to 49 years, made up the cohort. To estimate repertoire size and how much clonotypes are shared between individuals, the study performed deep sequencing of blood TCR repertoires from a few healthy adults. For each donor, CD4 naive and CD4 memory were each given three plates, CD8 naive was given two plates, and CD8 memory was given one plate. Different laboratories and diverse techniques were used to prepare libraries and sequence TCR repertoires, to increase sequencing depth and limit assay-specific biases. Leukapheresis yielded between about 0.85 and 9.5 billion PBMCs per donor.

Overall results and qualifications from the work: Because the study included a small number of donors, the genetic and exposure-history diversity represented was limited. Higher generation probabilities were observed for clonotypes shared by all four sorted-subset donors than for non-shared clonotypes. Sampling was limited to blood, and TCR repertoires in tissue likely differ from TCR repertoires in blood. Larger estimated clonotype richness was generally found for naive subsets than for memory subsets. Across four donors, approximately 5% of naive CD4, approximately 3.6% of naive CD8, 2.3% of memory CD4, and around 0.4% of memory CD8 clonotypes were shared. Pairwise subsampling led to the expectation that sequencing depth would affect the degree of clonotype sharing among donors. Even with the large sequencing depth, rarefaction of the sorted-subset datasets indicated that sequencing was incomplete.

The source is a man younger than 30 in good health. Some clones in this sample may be carry-over from other donors' samples. The sample consisted of naive CD4+ T cells from PBMCs. The cell subset or site label, as the study defines it: CD45RA+ positively selected. The chain is made from TRBV28 and TRBJ1-5, and TRBD1 may be the D gene, going by 6 matching bases. The CDR3 in this case is CASSGGGKKSNQPQHF. The DNA reads TGTGCCAGTAGCGGAGGGGGGAAGAAAAGCAATCAGCCCCAGCATTTT.